One sample yielded the 17 T cell receptor beta chains listed below, sequenced in a study of shared T cell receptors in the human thymus. Clones were read by immunoSEQ multiplex PCR, and TCRdb kept only the in-frame ones, dropping some. The profile covers 700,000 or so clones, with 70% to 90% appearing a single time and more than 0.01% taken by the ten largest. The data also belong to a second study, concerning human thymus T cells.

The sample consisted of thymocytes. Every receptor here comes from a girl less than two years old with a congenital heart defect.

This chain connects TRBV5-6 to TRBJ1-2, with a possible D match to TRBD1 (6 bases). Trimming removed 0 bases at V and 5 bases at J, with 11 bases between. The CDR3 spans 14 residues. Germline CDR1 and CDR2: SGHDT and YYEEEE. In nucleotides, the CDR3 is TGTGCCAGCAGCTTGGTAGGGGGACATTATGGCTACACCTTC. It is translated as CASSLVGGHYGYTF.

This clone was picked up one time. The V and J genes are TRBV28 and TRBJ1-1; no clear D. CDR3 length equals 15 residues. V lost 0 bases, J lost 4 bases, and 12 bases lay in between. CDR1 is MDHEN and CDR2 is SYDVKM in the germline V gene. Here the CDR3 reads CASSLCTRVSTEAFF. The CDR3 DNA sequence: TGTGCCAGCAGTTTATGTACGAGGGTGAGCACTGAAGCTTTCTTT.

Of note for this clone: The CDR3 carries no conserved terminal phenylalanine or tryptophan, so it likely arises from a read error. The V and J genes are TRBV6-1 and TRBJ1-1; tentative D call: TRBD1 (5 bases). The germline CDR1 and CDR2 sequences are MNHNS and SASEGT. With 8 bases removed from V and 3 bases from J, the gap between germline ends came to 16 bases. This CDR3 is 14 amino acids long. This CDR3 reads CASRPGPRDTEAFL. The CDR3 DNA is TGTGCCAGCCGCCCCGGGCCCAGGGACACTGAAGCTTTCCTT.

The chain has TRBV5-6 and TRBJ2-7, with 10 positions matching TRBD1. This CDR3 comprises 18 residues. Per the germline V gene, CDR1 is SGHDT and CDR2 is YYEEEE. V shed 1 base and J 0 bases; nucleotides not matched to a gene: 10. The CDR3 bases are TGTGCCAGCAGCTTGTGGCCCGGGACAGGGGAACTCTCCTACGAGCAGTACTTC. This encodes CASSLWPGTGELSYEQYF.

V is TRBV6-1 and J is TRBJ2-5; 10 nucleotides agree with TRBD2. Trimming removed 6 bases from V and 5 bases from J; junction bases left unmatched: 9. This CDR3 is 15 amino acids long. Per germline, CDR1 MNHNS and CDR2 SASEGT. The CDR3 bases are TGTGCCAGCAGCCTCAGCGGGGGGGCTGGGGAGACCCAGTACTTC. It specifies CASSLSGGAGETQYF.

V is TRBV20-1 and J is TRBJ1-6; no clear D. Looked up from germline, CDR1 is DFQATT and CDR2 is SNEGSKA (reference sequence). This CDR3 is built from 11 residues. The V end was cut by 3 bases, the J end by 9 bases, with 6 bases between. This chain's CDR3 is CSASGLSPLHF. CDR3 in DNA: TGCAGTGCTAGTGGGCTTTCACCCCTCCACTTT.

This sequence joins TRBV7-6 and TRBJ1-1; maybe TRBD1 (5 bases). In germline, CDR1 is SGHVS, CDR2 FNYEAQ. This CDR3 has 16 residues. V dropped 5 bases and J dropped 4 bases, with 20 bases sitting between them. The CDR3 DNA reads TGTGCCAGCAGCCCCCGATTGAAAGGGGCTGGCACTGAAGCTTTCTTT. This codes for CASSPRLKGAGTEAFF.

The V gene is TRBV4-1, the J gene TRBJ1-2, with 8 bases fitting TRBD1. The CDR3 extends over 14 amino acids. With 2 bases clipped from V and 8 bases from J, the junction kept 7 bases outside the gene matches. In germline, CDR1 is MGHRA, CDR2 YSYEKL. The chain's CDR3 is CASSQNRGGRGYTF. The CDR3 nucleotides are TGCGCCAGCAGCCAAAACAGGGGGGGGCGAGGCTACACCTTC.

The rearrangement joins TRBV9 to TRBJ2-3; 12 bases are a match to TRBD2. CDR1 and CDR2 from the germline V gene are SGDLS and YYNGEE. This CDR3 is built from 17 residues. J was trimmed by 10 bases and V by 0 bases; bases with no gene match: 12. The CDR3 region has the DNA TGTGCCAGCAGCGTAGAAGGTTCTAGCGGGGGGGCACTACCGCAGTATTTT. This codes for CASSVEGSSGGALPQYF.

The chain couples TRBV7-9 to TRBJ1-4, with 9 bases fitting TRBD1. Unmatched junction bases numbered 15, after V lost 2 bases and J lost 8 bases. CDR1 and CDR2 from the germline V gene are SEHNR and FQNEAQ (reference sequence). The CDR3 extends over 18 amino acids. This CDR3 reads CASSLFPGQGVSKEKLFF. The DNA for the CDR3 is TGTGCCAGCAGCTTATTTCCGGGACAGGGTGTGAGTAAGGAAAAACTGTTTTTT.

The genes are TRBV5-1 and TRBJ2-7; TRBD2 agrees at 10 bases. This CDR3 spans 13 amino acids. Germline CDR1 reads SGHRS; CDR2 reads YFSETQ. V dropped 8 bases and J dropped 2; count of bases not matched to a gene: 4. DNA for the CDR3: TGCGCCAGTTCTAGCGGGGGCACCTACGAGCAGTACTTC. This sequence encodes CASSSGGTYEQYF.

The V call is TRBV10-2, the J call TRBJ1-6, with unresolved D. Between the trimmed V and J ends, which lost 5 bases and 0 bases, there was a span of 14 bases. Germline V gene data show CDR1 as WSHSY and CDR2 as SAAADI. This CDR3 spans 17 amino acids. The CDR3 protein is CASSRVGESSYNSPLHF. CDR3 DNA: TGCGCCAGCAGTCGCGTCGGGGAGAGCTCCTATAATTCACCCCTCCACTTT.

V gene TRBV28 combines with J gene TRBJ1-5; TRBD1 matches at 9 bases. In germline, CDR1 is MDHEN, CDR2 SYDVKM. V was clipped by 3 bases and J by 0 bases; unmatched bases: 18. The CDR3 runs 21 residues. The CDR3 protein is CASSFPPLHRQGVYSNQPQHF. DNA for the CDR3: TGTGCCAGCAGTTTCCCTCCCCTACACAGACAGGGGGTATATAGCAATCAGCCCCAGCATTTT.

The chain recombines TRBV10-1 with TRBJ1-2; 8 nucleotides agree with TRBD1. CDR3 length: 13 amino acids. The germline V gene encodes CDR1 WNHNN and CDR2 SYGVQD (reference sequence). V was clipped by 5 bases and J by 4 bases; unmatched bases: 3. For the CDR3, the DNA is TGCGCCAGCAGTCCGGACAGGGCCTATGGCTACACCTTC. It codes for CASSPDRAYGYTF.

This chain connects TRBV6-1 to TRBJ1-4; TRBD1 might be the D (6 bases). CDR1 MNHNS and CDR2 SASEGT come from the germline V gene. The CDR3 consists of 19 residues. Trimming took off 2 bases at V and 0 bases at J, with 19 bases between the two ends. The CDR3 coding sequence is TGTGCCAGCAGTGAATTGCTACGACAGGCCGTCGCAACTAATGAAAAACTGTTTTTT. It is translated as CASSELLRQAVATNEKLFF.

This chain connects TRBV28 to TRBJ1-3; D ambiguous. Germline CDR1 is MDHEN and CDR2 is SYDVKM. The CDR3 covers 11 residues. Trimming took 1 base from V and 10 from J, leaving 5 bases between them. The CDR3 spells CASSLSGTIYF. In DNA, the CDR3 is TGTGCCAGCAGTTTATCGGGTACCATATATTTT.

The chain couples TRBV5-8 to TRBJ1-5, with 9 bases that match TRBD1. The V gene end was trimmed by 2 bases and the J gene end by 4 bases; junction bases not matched to a gene: 4. CDR3 length equals 15 residues. Germline lookup yields CDR1 SGHTS and CDR2 YDEGEE. CDR3 amino acids: CASSFGGQGNQPQHF. CDR3 bases: TGTGCCAGCAGCTTCGGGGGACAGGGAAATCAGCCCCAGCATTTT.